The clone carrying this T cell receptor (beta chain) was picked up many times. No antigen is known for it. TCRdb re-called the 5' RACE reads with MiXCR, one entry per CDR3 protein. Here the sample spans roughly 250,000 distinct CDR3 sequences, approximately 7% being singletons. The sample comes from a study of identical twins. Notes on the study in general: Insertions were reduced in abundant cord blood beta clonotypes but not in memory repertoires.

This CDR3 spans 13 amino acids. Deletions cut 4 bases from V and 1 base from J, with 8 bases between. CDR1 DFQATT and CDR2 SNEGSKA come from the germline V gene (reference sequence). Everyone who gave samples was a healthy Caucasian. The data were also submitted as part of a second study, on yellow fever vaccine responses in identical twins.

The V call is TRBV20-1, the J call TRBJ2-1; D possibly corresponds to TRBD1 (6 bases). The sequence came from a woman aged 18 to 35 in good health. The specimen was memory (CD45RO+) T cells sorted from blood. DNA of the CDR3: TGCAGTGCTATCAGGGGTTCCTACAATGAGCAGTTCTTC. Translating it yields CSAIRGSYNEQFF.